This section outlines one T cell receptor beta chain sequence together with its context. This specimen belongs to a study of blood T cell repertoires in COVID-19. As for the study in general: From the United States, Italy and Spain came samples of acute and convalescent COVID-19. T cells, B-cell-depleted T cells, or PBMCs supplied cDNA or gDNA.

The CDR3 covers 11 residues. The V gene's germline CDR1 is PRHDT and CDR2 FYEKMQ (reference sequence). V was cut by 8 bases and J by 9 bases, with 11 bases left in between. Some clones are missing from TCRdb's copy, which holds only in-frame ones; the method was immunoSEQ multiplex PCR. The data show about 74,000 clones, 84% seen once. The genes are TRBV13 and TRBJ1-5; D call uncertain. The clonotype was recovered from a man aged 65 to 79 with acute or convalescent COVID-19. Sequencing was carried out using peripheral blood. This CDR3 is CASFPGVPQHF. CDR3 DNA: TGTGCCAGCTTCCCGGGAGTGCCCCAGCATTTT.